These 2 T cell receptor beta chains originate from one sample sequenced in a study of blood T cell repertoires in COVID-19. Produced via immunoSEQ multiplex PCR; TCRdb's table is partial and in-frame only. The top ten hold 12% of the sample, which has 100,000 to 150,000 clones, around 86% seen once. Sequenced: peripheral blood. The receptors originated from a man aged 55 to 69 with acute or convalescent COVID-19.

The genes are TRBV6-5 and TRBJ1-4; tentative D call: TRBD1 (5 bases). CDR1 is MNHEY and CDR2 is SVGAGI in the germline V gene. The CDR3 runs 13 residues. Trimming cost V 6 bases and J 7 bases, with 12 bases left between them. The CDR3 DNA reads as TGTGCCAGCAGCTCCGGACATGCTGAAAAACTGTTTTTT. As protein: CASSSGHAEKLFF.

The rearrangement links TRBV14 to TRBJ1-4, with D unclear. The CDR3 is 15 residues long. Germline V gene sequence: CDR1 SGHDN, CDR2 FVKESK. V lost 1 base to trimming and J lost 5 bases, with 11 bases between them. CDR3 loop: CASSQGPEKNEKLFF. CDR3 nucleotides: TGTGCCAGCAGCCAAGGTCCAGAAAAAAATGAAAAACTGTTTTTT.